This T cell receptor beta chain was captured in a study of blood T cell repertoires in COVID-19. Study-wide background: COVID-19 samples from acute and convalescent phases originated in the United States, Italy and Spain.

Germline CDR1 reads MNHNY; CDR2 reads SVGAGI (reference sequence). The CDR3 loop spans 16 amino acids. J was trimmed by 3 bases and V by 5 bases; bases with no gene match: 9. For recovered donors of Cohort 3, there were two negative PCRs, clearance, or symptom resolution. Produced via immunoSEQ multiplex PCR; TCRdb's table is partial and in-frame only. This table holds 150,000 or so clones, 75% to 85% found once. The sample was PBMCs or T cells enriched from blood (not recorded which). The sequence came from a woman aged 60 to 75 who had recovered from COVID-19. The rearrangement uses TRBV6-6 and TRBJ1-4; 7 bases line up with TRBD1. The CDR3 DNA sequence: TGTGCCAGCAGTCCCGACAGGGAGTGGGCTAATGAAAAACTGTTTTTT. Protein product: CASSPDREWANEKLFF.